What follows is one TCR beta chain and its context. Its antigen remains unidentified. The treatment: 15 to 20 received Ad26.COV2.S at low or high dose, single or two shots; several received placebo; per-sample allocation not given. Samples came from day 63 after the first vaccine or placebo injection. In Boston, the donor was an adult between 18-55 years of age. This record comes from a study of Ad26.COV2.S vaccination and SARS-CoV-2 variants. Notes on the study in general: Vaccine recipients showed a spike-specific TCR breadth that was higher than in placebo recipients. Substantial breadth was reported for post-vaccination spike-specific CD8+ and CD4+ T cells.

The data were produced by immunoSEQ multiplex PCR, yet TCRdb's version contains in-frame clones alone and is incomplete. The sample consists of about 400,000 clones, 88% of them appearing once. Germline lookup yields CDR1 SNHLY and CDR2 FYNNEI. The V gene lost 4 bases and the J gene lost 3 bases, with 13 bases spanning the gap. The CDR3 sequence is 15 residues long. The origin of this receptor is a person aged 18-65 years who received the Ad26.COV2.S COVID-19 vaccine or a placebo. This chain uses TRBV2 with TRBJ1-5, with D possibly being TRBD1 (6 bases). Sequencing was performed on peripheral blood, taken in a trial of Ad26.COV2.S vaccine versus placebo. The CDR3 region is CASSAGQSSNQPQHF. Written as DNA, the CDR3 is TGTGCCAGCAGTGCCGGACAGAGTTCCAATCAGCCCCAGCATTTT.